This TCR beta chain comes out of a study of prognosis after radiotherapy for stage I lung cancer. Peripheral blood, approximately 6.1 milliliters per draw, was collected at each of two time points. The sample holds many counts of this clonotype. Antigen unknown. General observations from the study: The way patients used TRBV and TRBJ genes reportedly differed depending on whether they had metastases. Samples before stereotactic body radiation therapy had more unique TCR clones (median roughly 10,000 versus 7,000).

Genomic DNA was the source, and TCR beta CDR3 was amplified from it by two-round multiplex PCR. Each TRBV and TRBJ gene had its own primer in the first PCR round. MiXCR, run by TCRdb on the multiplex PCR reads, gives a single entry per CDR3 protein. The repertoire has fewer than 15,000 distinct CDR3 sequences, about 50% of them found once; the top ten carry roughly 25%. The sample was PBMCs, taken before or after stereotactic body radiation therapy (not recorded which). This clonotype originated in a donor over 45 with non-small cell lung cancer.

CDR3 loop: CASSLSGFSYNEQFF. In DNA form, the CDR3 reads TGTGCCAGCAGCTTAAGCGGTTTTTCCTACAATGAGCAGTTCTTC. This sequence joins TRBV11-3 and TRBJ2-1; tentatively, D is TRBD2 (5 bases). This CDR3 is built from 15 residues. V was clipped by 2 bases and J by 1 base, with 9 bases between them. CDR1 is SGHNT and CDR2 is YENEEA in the germline V gene.